One sample yielded the 9 T cell receptor beta chains listed below, sequenced in a study of T cell repertoires in cytomegalovirus infection (dated by TCRdb to the late 2010s). The meaning of the sample's treatment or condition label: in vitro stimulation with specific CMV peptide epitopes to enrich CMV-specific T cells. Sequencing was performed on an Illumina HiSeq 1500. TCRdb cleaned the public reads at Q25 with fastp, built clones with MiXCR and kept in-frame beta chains. For every CDR3 protein sequence, its rows merge into one entry that carries the most common genes and DNA. The sample records about 770,000 distinct CDR3 sequences, almost 30% of which are singletons. The leading ten clones occupy roughly 14% of the sample. These receptors' targets are unknown. The sequencing used cultured CD8+ T cells from PBMCs, collected from culture after CMV antigen stimulation. The receptors shown here come from a human donor in good health (CMV status not recorded). Some clones in this sample may be carry-over from other donors' samples.

This clonotype was observed a few times. The chain has TRBV19 and TRBJ2-7; D perhaps matches TRBD1 (6 bases). Germline-derived CDR1 and CDR2 are LNHDA and SQIVND (reference sequence). V lost 3 bases and J lost 5, with 14 bases in between. The CDR3 contains 14 residues. The CDR3 protein is CASSIRGGINEQYF. CDR3 in DNA: TGTGCCAGTAGTATCCGAGGGGGAATCAACGAGCAGTACTTC.

The rearrangement joins TRBV19 to TRBJ2-5; D is uncertain. V lost 5 bases to trimming and J lost 0 bases, with 7 bases between them. The CDR3 is 13 amino acids. Looked up from germline, CDR1 is LNHDA and CDR2 is SQIVND (reference sequence). The CDR3 bases are TGTGCCAGTAGTTGGTCGAACCAAGAGACCCAGTACTTC. It yields the protein CASSWSNQETQYF.

The V call is TRBV10-3, the J call TRBJ2-7; D gene unclear. This CDR3 region has 16 residues. Trimming cost V 3 bases and J 0 bases, with 15 bases left between them. CDR1 is ENHRY, CDR2 SYGVKD, per germline. CDR3 amino acids: CAISDVTKKSSYEQYF. In nucleotides, the CDR3 is TGTGCCATCAGTGATGTCACGAAAAAAAGCTCCTACGAGCAGTACTTC.

This clonotype appeared a few times. The chain carries TRBV27 and TRBJ1-6; no definite D call. V shed 3 bases and J shed 6 bases, with 9 bases lying between them. In germline, CDR1 is MNHEY, CDR2 SMNVEV (reference sequence). The CDR3 loop spans 14 amino acids. The CDR3 bases are TGTGCCAGCAGTTTTGGGCACCGTAATTCACCCCTCCACTTT. Amino acid sequence: CASSFGHRNSPLHF.

This clonotype was found many times. V and J are TRBV27 and TRBJ1-2; TRBD1 aligns across 9 bases. Germline-derived CDR1 and CDR2 are MNHEY and SMNVEV (reference sequence). With 5 bases clipped from V and 5 bases from J, the junction kept 9 bases outside the gene matches. This CDR3 is 15 amino acids long. The chain's CDR3 is CASSPPGQGIYGYTF. The DNA for the CDR3 is TGTGCCAGCAGTCCCCCGGGACAGGGAATTTATGGCTACACCTTC.

The rearrangement uses TRBV29-1 and TRBJ2-5; 9 positions agree with TRBD1. V was clipped by 0 bases and J by 1 base; unmatched bases: 12. CDR1 is SQVTM and CDR2 is ANQGSEA in the germline V gene. The CDR3 loop spans 18 amino acids. The CDR3 loop reads CSVEDLPSDRGAQETQYF. For the CDR3, the DNA is TGCAGCGTTGAAGATCTCCCCTCTGACAGGGGGGCCCAAGAGACCCAGTACTTC.

The V call is TRBV4-3, the J call TRBJ2-1, with D perhaps matching TRBD1 (6 bases). CDR1 LGHNA and CDR2 YSLEER come from the germline V gene. This CDR3 has 16 amino acids. Trimming took 4 bases from V and 0 from J, leaving 13 bases between them. The CDR3: CASSPQGLSSYNEQFF. The CDR3 DNA reads as TGCGCCAGCAGCCCCCAGGGGCTGAGCTCCTACAATGAGCAGTTCTTC.

With respect to this clonotype: This could be a read error, since a much larger clone is one nucleotide away. The V gene is TRBV6-5, the J gene TRBJ2-5, with TRBD1 matching 9 bases. J was trimmed by 5 bases and V by 8 bases; bases with no gene match: 12. The CDR3 is 15 amino acids. Germline values: CDR1 MNHEY, CDR2 SVGAGI. The CDR3 loop reads CASGPWTGAMETQYF. For the CDR3, the DNA is TGTGCCAGCGGTCCCTGGACAGGGGCGATGGAGACCCAGTACTTC.

This clonotype has more than one count but fewer than ten. V gene TRBV6-1 combines with J gene TRBJ1-1; D ambiguous. CDR3 size: 15 residues. CDR1 is MNHNS, CDR2 SASEGT, per germline. V shed 5 bases and J shed 0 bases, with 13 bases lying between them. CDR3 sequence: CASSWGRTVNTEAFF. The DNA of the CDR3 is TGTGCCAGCAGTTGGGGTAGGACGGTGAACACTGAAGCTTTCTTT.